The T cell receptor (beta chain) described here comes from a study of T cell changes during pregnancy in multiple sclerosis. Clones were sequenced by immunoSEQ multiplex PCR, and TCRdb holds only the in-frame ones, with some missing. The sample yields 50,000 or so clones, roughly 92% seen once. The CDR3 consists of 15 residues. Germline V gives CDR1 MGHRA, CDR2 YSYEKL. Trimming pared 3 bases from V and 0 bases from J, leaving 11 bases between. The sequence was collected from a female donor with multiple sclerosis, enrolled in a pregnancy study. The sequencing used CD4+ T cells from peripheral blood mononuclear cells, collected in the third trimester of pregnancy. This rearrangement joins TRBV4-1 to TRBJ1-1; D possibly corresponds to TRBD1 (6 bases). The CDR3 sequence: CASSHPGVMNTEAFF. The CDR3 bases are TGCGCCAGCAGCCACCCAGGGGTAATGAACACTGAAGCTTTCTTT.